The clone carrying this T cell receptor beta chain turned up a few times. TCRdb reprocessed the 5' RACE reads via MiXCR and lists one record per CDR3 protein. The sample yields about 450,000 distinct CDR3 sequences, approximately 18% seen once. This sample is part of a study of identical twins. The CDR3 consists of 16 residues. Germline CDR1 reads SGHRS; CDR2 reads YFSETQ. Trimming removed 5 bases from V and 6 bases from J; junction bases left unmatched: 7. The specimen sequenced was naive T cells sorted from blood. The genes are TRBV5-1 and TRBJ2-1; TRBD2 agrees at 14 bases. The TCR was taken from a man in his fifties in good health. CDR3 sequence: CASRAGLAGGSNEQFF. The CDR3 DNA follows: TGCGCCAGCAGGGCCGGACTAGCGGGGGGCTCCAATGAGCAGTTCTTC.